This T cell receptor (beta chain) was identified during a study of blood T cell repertoires in COVID-19. Study-level background: The samples span acute and convalescent COVID-19 from the United States, Italy and Spain. The cDNA or gDNA used as material had been derived from T cells, B-cell-depleted T cells, or PBMCs.

Original data processing: Nucleated cell number was recorded as an estimate derived from reference gene primer amplification. Using immunoSEQ multiplex PCR, the repertoire was profiled, and TCRdb retains in-frame clones only, with some absent. V, J and clone size were drawn from that table, and D and trimming were deduced from the DNA. The table has 180,000 or so clones, around nine tenths seen once. The receptor was derived from a man aged 18 to 35 with active or convalescent COVID-19. What was sequenced was peripheral blood.

CDR3 nucleotide sequence: TGTGCCACCAGTGAAGGGACAGCTAATTCACCCCTCCACTTT. It specifies CATSEGTANSPLHF. The chain joins TRBV24-1 to TRBJ1-6; 7 bases fit TRBD1. CDR1 is KGHDR and CDR2 is SFDVKD in the germline V gene. The CDR3 consists of 14 residues. Unmatched junction bases numbered 2, after V lost 4 bases and J lost 6 bases.